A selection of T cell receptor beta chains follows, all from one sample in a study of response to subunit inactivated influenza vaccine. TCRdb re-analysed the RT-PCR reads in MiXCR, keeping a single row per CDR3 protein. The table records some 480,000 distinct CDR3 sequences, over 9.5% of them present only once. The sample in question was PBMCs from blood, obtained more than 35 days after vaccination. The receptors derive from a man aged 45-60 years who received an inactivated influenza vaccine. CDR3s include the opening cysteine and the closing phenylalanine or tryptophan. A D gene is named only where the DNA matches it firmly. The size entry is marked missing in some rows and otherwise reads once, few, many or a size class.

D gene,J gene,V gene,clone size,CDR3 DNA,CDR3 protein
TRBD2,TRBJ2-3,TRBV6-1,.,TGTGCCAGCAGAACCCCTAGCGGGACGGATACGCAGTATTTT,CASRTPSGTDTQYF
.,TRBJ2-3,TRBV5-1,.,TGCGCCAGCAGCTTTGACAGACCCACAGATACGCAGTATTTT,CASSFDRPTDTQYF
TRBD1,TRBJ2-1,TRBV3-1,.,TGTGCCAGCAGCTTGGACAGGGGGCAAGACAATGAGCAGTTCTTC,CASSLDRGQDNEQFF
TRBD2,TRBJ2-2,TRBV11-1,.,TGTGCCAGCAGCTTGCTAACTAGCGGGGTCACCGGGGAGCTGTTTTTT,CASSLLTSGVTGELFF
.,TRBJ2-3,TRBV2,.,TGTGCCAGCAGTGGGAGGGAGAGGAACTCGTATTTT,CASSGRERNSYF
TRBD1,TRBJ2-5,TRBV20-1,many,TGCAGTGCTCCCCCAGGGGGATCAGAGACCCAGTACTTC,CSAPPGGSETQYF
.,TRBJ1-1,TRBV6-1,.,TGTGCCAGCAGCGGGTTAAGTAGGAGCCGGGGTACTGAAGCTTTCTTT,CASSGLSRSRGTEAFF
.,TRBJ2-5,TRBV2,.,TGTGCCAGCAGGGTGGACGTCGTGGAGACCCAGTACTTC,CASRVDVVETQYF
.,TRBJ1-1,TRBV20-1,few,TGCAGTGCCCCGAAGGGGAGACAAGCTAGAATGTGGGCTTTCTTT,CSAPKGRQARMWAFF
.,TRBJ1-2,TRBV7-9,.,TGTGCCAGCAGCTTATCGGGTGGCTACACCTTC,CASSLSGGYTF
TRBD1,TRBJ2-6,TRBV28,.,TGTGCCAGCAGTTTTGGGACAGGGGTCTCTGGGGCCAACGTCCTGACTTTC,CASSFGTGVSGANVLTF
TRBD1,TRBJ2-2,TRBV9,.,TGTGCCAGCAGCGTCCGACAGGGGAACACCGGGGAGCTGTTTTTT,CASSVRQGNTGELFF
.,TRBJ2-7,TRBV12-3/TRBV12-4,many,TGTGCCAGCAGTTTTAGTGCAAACACCTACGAGCAGTACTTC,CASSFSANTYEQYF
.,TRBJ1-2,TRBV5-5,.,TGTGCCAGCAGCTCTCAGACCAGTGGCTACACCTTC,CASSSQTSGYTF
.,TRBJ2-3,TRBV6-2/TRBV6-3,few,TGTGCCAGCCGGGACCCGCCAGGAGATACGCAGTATTTT,CASRDPPGDTQYF
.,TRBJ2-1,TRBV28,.,TGTGCCAGCTGCCCATCTTTGGGGGCCAATGAGCAGTTCTTT,CASCPSLGANEQFF
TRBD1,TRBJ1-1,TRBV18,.,TGTGCCAGCTCACCGACAGGGGCCGTACAGAACACTGAAGCTTTCTTT,CASSPTGAVQNTEAFF
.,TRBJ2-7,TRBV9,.,TGTGCCAGCAGCGTAGCTGGCCACCTTAACGGCTACGAGCAGTACTTC,CASSVAGHLNGYEQYF
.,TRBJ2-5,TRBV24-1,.,TGTGCCACCAGTGATTTCGTCGGGGGCGGGGCCCTCCAAGAGACCCAGTACTTC,CATSDFVGGGALQETQYF
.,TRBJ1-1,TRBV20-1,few,TGCAGTGCTAGTTCTGGCAGACCGGGGGCGGAAGCTTTCTTT,CSASSGRPGAEAFF